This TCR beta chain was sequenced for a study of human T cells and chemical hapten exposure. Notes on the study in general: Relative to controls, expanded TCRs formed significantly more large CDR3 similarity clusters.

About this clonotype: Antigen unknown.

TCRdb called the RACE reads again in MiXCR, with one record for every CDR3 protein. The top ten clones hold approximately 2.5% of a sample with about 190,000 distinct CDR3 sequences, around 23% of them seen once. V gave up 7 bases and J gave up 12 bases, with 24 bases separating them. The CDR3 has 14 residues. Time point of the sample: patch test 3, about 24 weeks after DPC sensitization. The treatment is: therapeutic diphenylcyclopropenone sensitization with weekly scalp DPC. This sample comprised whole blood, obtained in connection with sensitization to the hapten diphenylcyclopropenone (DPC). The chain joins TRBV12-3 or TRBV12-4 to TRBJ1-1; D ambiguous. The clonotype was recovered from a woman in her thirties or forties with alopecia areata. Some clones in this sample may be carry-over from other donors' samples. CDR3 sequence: CASTSIQFWDGTFF. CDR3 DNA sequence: TGTGCCAGCACCTCCATCCAATTCTGGGATGGCACTTTCTTT.